Described below is a single T cell receptor beta chain sequence and its context. This record belongs to a study of blood T cell repertoires in COVID-19. Study in general: Samples of COVID-19 (acute and convalescent) were obtained from the United States, Italy and Spain.

Seattle patients were enrolled while actively infected and followed longitudinally. The J segment lost 4 bases and the V segment lost 6 bases, leaving 14 bases of the junction unmatched. This CDR3 comprises 15 residues. Germline V gene sequence: CDR1 SQVTM, CDR2 ANQGSEA. Per the original methods: The authors estimated nucleated cell counts from reference gene primer amplification. Libraries were prepared by immunoSEQ multiplex PCR; TCRdb keeps only in-frame clonotypes and omits some of them. For V, J and clone size, that table is used; D and trimming come from the DNA. This table has approximately 75,000 clones, roughly 83% appearing once.

This TCR derives from a man aged 25-45 years with COVID-19, enrolled during active disease. The specimen sequenced was peripheral blood. The gene calls are TRBV29-1 and TRBJ1-1; 7 bases are a match to TRBD1. CDR3 residues: CSVAGTERVFTEAFF. The CDR3 nucleotides are TGCAGCGTGGCCGGGACAGAGCGAGTATTCACTGAAGCTTTCTTT.